This passage covers 29 T cell receptor beta chains from one sample sequenced in a study of OX40 agonist ivuxolimab in advanced cancers. Using immunoSEQ multiplex PCR, the repertoire was profiled, and TCRdb retains in-frame clones only, with some absent. The sample has 65,000 to 75,000 clones; 88% are singletons. Specimen: CD4+ or CD8+ T cells sorted from blood, collected in a trial of the OX40 agonist ivuxolimab. These receptors were obtained from an adult with an advanced solid tumor such as melanoma, head and neck, liver or kidney cancer.

V gene TRBV29-1 combines with J gene TRBJ1-2; unclear D gene. V was clipped by 0 bases and J by 12 bases, with 14 bases between them. Germline CDR1 and CDR2: SQVTM and ANQGSEA. This CDR3 has 12 residues. CDR3 protein: CSVEDPGQGNTF. The DNA for the CDR3 is TGCAGCGTTGAAGACCCCGGCCAAGGGAACACCTTC.

The J gene is TRBJ2-3, the V gene TRBV11-3; D ambiguous. Trimming pared 0 bases from V and 5 bases from J, leaving 6 bases between. CDR1 SGHNT and CDR2 YENEEA come from the germline V gene. This CDR3 is 13 amino acids long. The CDR3 sequence: CASSLDNLDTQYF. DNA for the CDR3: TGTGCCAGCAGCTTAGACAATCTAGATACGCAGTATTTT.

V is TRBV19 and J is TRBJ2-1, with D possibly being TRBD1 (5 bases). The CDR3 loop spans 15 amino acids. Between the trimmed V and J ends, which lost 6 bases and 4 bases, there was a span of 16 bases. The germline V gene has CDR1 LNHDA and CDR2 SQIVND (reference sequence). This chain's CDR3 is CASRPTVRLYNEQFF. The CDR3 coding sequence is TGTGCCAGTAGGCCGACAGTCCGCTTATACAATGAGCAGTTCTTC.

This chain uses TRBV27 with TRBJ2-3; D is unclear. V was pared by 4 bases and J by 2 bases, with 16 bases between. Germline assignment: CDR1 MNHEY and CDR2 SMNVEV (reference sequence). This CDR3 is 16 amino acids long. The CDR3 DNA reads as TGTGCCAGCAGTTCTTACCTTTTTTCTCACACAGATACGCAGTATTTT. The encoded protein is CASSSYLFSHTDTQYF.

The J gene is TRBJ1-1, the V gene TRBV6-5; D is perhaps TRBD1 (5 bases). The germline gives CDR1 MNHEY, CDR2 SVGAGI. Trimming removed 2 bases at V and 2 bases at J, with 6 bases between. The CDR3 has 13 residues. The CDR3, as DNA: TGTGCCAGCAGTTACCAGGGTAACACTGAAGCTTTCTTT. Translation gives CASSYQGNTEAFF.

The V and J genes are TRBV29-1 and TRBJ1-1, with TRBD1 as a possible D gene (5 bases). V lost 7 bases to trimming and J lost 1 base, with 13 bases between them. The CDR3 is 13 amino acids. Germline-derived CDR1 and CDR2 are SQVTM and ANQGSEA. In DNA form, the CDR3 reads TGCAGCGGGACCATCGGGGGGAACACTGAAGCTTTCTTT. Protein sequence: CSGTIGGNTEAFF.

The rearrangement links TRBV18 to TRBJ1-1; D call uncertain. Germline V lookup: CDR1 KGHSH, CDR2 LQKENI. V dropped 3 bases and J dropped 0 bases, with 5 bases sitting between them. CDR3 length equals 13 residues. In nucleotides, the CDR3 is TGTGCCAGCTCACCTGACCTGAACACTGAAGCTTTCTTT. As protein: CASSPDLNTEAFF. The full variable domain, in which reference TRBV18 and TRBJ1-1 provide the parts outside the CDR3, is NAGVMQNPRHLVRRRGQEARLRCSPMKGHSHVYWYRQLPEEGLKFMVYLQKENIIDESGMPKERFSAEFPKEGPSILRIQQVVRGDSAAYFCASSPDLNTEAFFGQGTRLTVV.

The chain couples TRBV5-4 to TRBJ2-3; 9 positions match TRBD2. J was trimmed by 6 bases and V by 4 bases; bases with no gene match: 15. Germline lookup yields CDR1 SGHNT and CDR2 YYREEE (reference sequence). This CDR3 contains 17 residues. The CDR3 region has the DNA TGTGCCAGCAGCCCGCCTATACCGGGACTAGCACCGGATACGCAGTATTTT. This encodes CASSPPIPGLAPDTQYF.

This chain uses TRBV27 with TRBJ2-6, with D possibly matching TRBD2 (6 bases). The CDR3 is made up of 15 amino acids. Germline lookup yields CDR1 MNHEY and CDR2 SMNVEV (reference sequence). V lost 5 bases to trimming and J lost 0 bases, with 8 bases between them. The CDR3 is CASSRGSSGANVLTF. The CDR3, as DNA: TGTGCCAGCAGTCGGGGGAGCTCTGGGGCCAACGTCCTGACTTTC.

The chain employs TRBV2 and TRBJ2-7, with TRBD1 as a possible D gene (6 bases). Germline CDR1 reads SNHLY; CDR2 reads FYNNEI. CDR3 length equals 16 residues. V lost 4 bases and J lost 0, with 16 bases in between. Written as DNA, the CDR3 is TGTGCCAGCAGTGTCGCCGGGACAAAGAGCTCCTACGAGCAGTACTTC. Its translation is CASSVAGTKSSYEQYF. Full variable domain (missing parts from reference TRBV2 and TRBJ2-7): EPEVTQTPSHQVTQMGQEVILRCVPISNHLYFYWYRQILGQKVEFLVSFYNNEISEKSEIFDDQFSVERPDGSNFTLKIRSTKLEDSAMYFCASSVAGTKSSYEQYFGPGTRLTVT.

CDR3 DNA sequence: TGTGCCAGCAGCGACCGGGACAGCTACTCTGGGGCCAACGTCCTGACTTTC. It yields the protein CASSDRDSYSGANVLTF. This chain links TRBV7-9 with TRBJ2-6; 7 bases agree with TRBD1. J was trimmed by 0 bases and V by 5 bases; bases with no gene match: 7. The CDR3 runs 17 residues. Germline lookup yields CDR1 SEHNR and CDR2 FQNEAQ (reference sequence).

This clone occurred once. The chain has TRBV9 and TRBJ2-2; 13 nucleotides match TRBD2. V was clipped by 3 bases and J by 3 bases; unmatched bases: 5. CDR3 size: 17 residues. Germline V gene sequence: CDR1 SGDLS, CDR2 YYNGEE. Here the CDR3 reads CASSDTGLAGHTGELFF. In DNA form, the CDR3 reads TGTGCCAGCAGCGACACGGGACTAGCGGGACACACCGGGGAGCTGTTTTTT.

V gene TRBV27 combines with J gene TRBJ1-1; D remains ambiguous. The CDR3 runs 16 residues. Germline CDR1 MNHEY, CDR2 SMNVEV (reference sequence). The V end was cut by 5 bases, the J end by 3 bases, with 19 bases between. The CDR3 DNA reads as TGTGCCAGCAGTCCAAGTGGCCGCGGAGCTTACACTGAAGCTTTCTTT. It is translated as CASSPSGRGAYTEAFF.

This chain links TRBV11-2 with TRBJ1-4; possible D gene TRBD1, 6 bases. Germline CDR1 and CDR2: SGHAT and FQNNGV. Trimming took off 1 base at V and 8 bases at J, with 17 bases between the two ends. The CDR3 has 16 residues. CDR3 nucleotides: TGTGCCAGCAGCTTAGGCTTGGGACACGGATCAGAAAAACTGTTTTTT. Translated: CASSLGLGHGSEKLFF.

This chain joins TRBV19 and TRBJ2-7, with TRBD1 identical over 10 bases. Trimming took 6 bases from V and 5 from J; bases not matched to a gene: 4. The CDR3 spans 13 residues. The germline CDR1 and CDR2 sequences are LNHDA and SQIVND (reference sequence). CDR3 sequence (DNA): TGTGCCAGTAGGGGGGACAGGGGCAACGAGCAGTACTTC. It encodes CASRGDRGNEQYF.

The chain's CDR3 is CARRGLAGSYEQYF. CDR3 nucleotide sequence: TGTGCCAGGCGGGGACTAGCGGGATCCTACGAGCAGTACTTC. The chain couples TRBV21-1 to TRBJ2-7; TRBD2, the table's D call, was not compared with the DNA. TRBV21-1 is termed a pseudogene. CDR3 size: 14 residues.

The V gene is TRBV7-2, the J gene TRBJ2-7; no firm D call. This CDR3 spans 14 amino acids. CDR1 SGHTA and CDR2 FQGNSA come from the germline V gene. The V gene lost 1 base and the J gene lost 2 bases, with 9 bases spanning the gap. This CDR3 reads CASSLDRSAYEQYF. The CDR3 nucleotides are TGTGCCAGCAGCTTAGATAGGTCGGCCTACGAGCAGTACTTC.

The chain couples TRBV28 to TRBJ1-3, with D maybe TRBD1 (6 bases). Trimming stripped 3 bases from V and 2 bases from J, with 14 bases between. The V gene's germline CDR1 is MDHEN and CDR2 SYDVKM. The CDR3 consists of 16 residues. CDR3 nucleotides: TGTGCCAGCAGTTTCCGTAACAGGGTAACTGGAAACACCATATATTTT. Protein: CASSFRNRVTGNTIYF.

This chain uses TRBV2 with TRBJ1-3, with 8 nucleotides matching TRBD1. The CDR3 length is 17 residues. Germline CDR1 SNHLY, CDR2 FYNNEI. Trimming took 2 bases from V and 0 from J; bases not matched to a gene: 6. This chain's CDR3 is CASSETGGALSGNTIYF. The CDR3 bases are TGTGCCAGCAGTGAAACAGGGGGAGCCCTCTCTGGAAACACCATATATTTT. The variable domain in full, with the rest retrieved from reference TRBV2 and TRBJ1-3, is EPEVTQTPSHQVTQMGQEVILRCVPISNHLYFYWYRQILGQKVEFLVSFYNNEISEKSEIFDDQFSVERPDGSNFTLKIRSTKLEDSAMYFCASSETGGALSGNTIYFGEGSWLTVV.

The chain employs TRBV18 and TRBJ1-1, with no clear D. Trimming pared 2 bases from V and 2 bases from J, leaving 15 bases between. Germline CDR1 reads KGHSH; CDR2 reads LQKENI. The CDR3 covers 16 residues. CDR3 coding DNA: TGTGCCAGCTCACCAAGGGTTCCAGGACCTAACACTGAAGCTTTCTTT. Protein: CASSPRVPGPNTEAFF.

V gene TRBV7-6 combines with J gene TRBJ2-2; D is ambiguous. The ends were cut back, 5 bases at V and 7 bases at J, with 8 bases in the middle. CDR3 length: 12 amino acids. CDR1 is SGHVS, CDR2 FNYEAQ, per germline. Here the CDR3 DNA reads TGTGCCAGCAGCCCTCTCATCGGGGAGCTGTTTTTT. Protein: CASSPLIGELFF. The variable domain in full, completed from reference TRBV7-6 and TRBJ2-2, reads GAGVSQSPRYKVTKRGQDVALRCDPISGHVSLYWYRQALGQGPEFLTYFNYEAQQDKSGLPNDRFSAERPEGSISTLTIQRTEQRDSAMYRCASSPLIGELFFGEGSRLTVL.

The genes are TRBV14 and TRBJ2-1, with D possibly matching TRBD2 (5 bases). CDR1 is SGHDN, CDR2 FVKESK, per germline. Trimming took off 3 bases at V and 4 bases at J, with 13 bases between the two ends. The CDR3 runs 15 residues. The CDR3 region has the DNA TGTGCCAGCAGCCAGTTCCGGAGGCCATACAATGAGCAGTTCTTC. Amino acid sequence: CASSQFRRPYNEQFF.

The J gene is TRBJ1-4, the V gene TRBV19; 10 nucleotides agree with TRBD1. J gave up 10 bases and V 5 bases, and 16 bases lay outside the gene matches. Germline-derived CDR1 and CDR2 are LNHDA and SQIVND (reference sequence). This CDR3 has 17 residues. The CDR3, as DNA: TGTGCCAGTAGTCCCTTGTCCAGGACAGGGGGAATCGGAAAACTGTTTTTT. Protein product: CASSPLSRTGGIGKLFF.

The rearrangement uses TRBV4-1 and TRBJ2-1, with D perhaps matching TRBD2 (6 bases). Germline values: CDR1 MGHRA, CDR2 YSYEKL. The CDR3 loop spans 15 amino acids. V lost 2 bases to trimming and J lost 2 bases, with 10 bases between them. The CDR3: CASSQSRGTYNEQFF. The CDR3 nucleotides read TGCGCCAGCAGCCAAAGTCGGGGGACCTACAATGAGCAGTTCTTC.

The chain is built from TRBV6-6 and TRBJ2-2; D remains unclear. The germline V gene encodes CDR1 MNHNY and CDR2 SVGAGI (reference sequence). Trimming took 2 bases from V and 1 from J, leaving 5 bases between them. This CDR3 is built from 14 residues. The CDR3 DNA sequence: TGTGCCAGCAGTTACCAGAGGAACACCGGGGAGCTGTTTTTT. Its translation: CASSYQRNTGELFF.

This rearrangement joins TRBV5-8 to TRBJ1-2; 7 bases agree with TRBD1. V was pared by 4 bases and J by 5 bases, with 5 bases of the junction left unmatched. Per the germline V gene, CDR1 is SGHTS and CDR2 is YDEGEE. The CDR3 is 13 amino acids. The CDR3: CASSPGQKYGYTF. CDR3 sequence (DNA): TGTGCCAGCAGCCCGGGACAGAAGTATGGCTACACCTTC. The whole variable domain, remainder taken from reference TRBV5-8 and TRBJ1-2, is EAGVTQSPTHLIKTRGQQATLRCSPISGHTSVYWYQQALGLGLQFLLWYDEGEERNRGNFPPRFSGRQFPNYSSELNVNALELEDSALYLCASSPGQKYGYTFGSGTRLTVV.

The V call is TRBV5-6, the J call TRBJ2-7; D might be TRBD1 or TRBD2, each matching 5 bases. This CDR3 region has 15 residues. Germline assignment: CDR1 SGHDT and CDR2 YYEEEE. V lost 4 bases and J lost 3, with 17 bases in between. The CDR3 sequence: CASSLRDAPRYEQYF. The CDR3 nucleotides are TGTGCCAGCAGCCTCCGGGACGCGCCGCGCTACGAGCAGTACTTC.

CDR3 loop: CATSRHPVGGGNNEQFF. The DNA of the CDR3 is TGTGCCACCAGCAGACATCCGGTGGGGGGCGGAAACAATGAGCAGTTCTTC. V is TRBV15 and J is TRBJ2-1; D may be TRBD1 or TRBD2 (6 bases each). This CDR3 region has 17 residues. With 2 bases removed from V and 5 bases from J, the gap between germline ends came to 19 bases. The germline V gene has CDR1 LNHNV and CDR2 YYDKDF (reference sequence).

This chain links TRBV2 with TRBJ2-5; the D call may be TRBD1 or TRBD2 (6 bases each). Trimming took 3 bases from V and 9 from J, leaving 11 bases between them. CDR3 length equals 12 residues. Germline V lookup: CDR1 SNHLY, CDR2 FYNNEI. DNA for the CDR3: TGTGCCAGCAGTGAGAGGGGGGAGGCCCAGTACTTC. Protein product: CASSERGEAQYF.